This passage covers 24 T cell receptor beta chains from one sample sequenced in a study of cytomegalovirus exposure and HLA in healthy donors. The primer mix had 60 Vbeta and 13 Jbeta primers. The method was immunoSEQ multiplex PCR; TCRdb's version includes in-frame clones alone and lacks a portion of them. The repertoire consists of some 100,000 clones, with roughly 80% occurring once and the leading ten covering 2% to 2.5%. Sequencing used PBMCs. The receptors originated from a young man in good health and CMV-seronegative.

The chain uses TRBV7-9 and TRBJ1-6; 8 nucleotides agree with TRBD1. The V and J ends lost 1 base and 9 bases, in that order; junction bases with no gene match: 5. The CDR3 length is 15 residues. From germline, CDR1 is SEHNR and CDR2 FQNEAQ (reference sequence). The CDR3 DNA follows: TGTGCCAGCAGCTTAGATGGACAGGGCGGTTCACCCCTCCACTTT. As protein: CASSLDGQGGSPLHF. Based on the CDR3 plus reference TRBV7-9 and TRBJ1-6, the full variable domain is DTGVSQNPRHKITKRGQNVTFRCDPISEHNRLYWYRQTLGQGPEFLTYFQNEAQLEKSRLLSDRFSAERPKGSFSTLEIQRTEQGDSAMYLCASSLDGQGGSPLHFGNGTRLTVT.

Details on this clone: The junction differs from germline at one of its ends, possibly a read error. This chain links TRBV9 with TRBJ1-1, with D maybe TRBD1 (6 bases). The germline gives CDR1 SGDLS, CDR2 YYNGEE. The CDR3 extends over 10 amino acids. CDR3 DNA: TGTGCCAGCAGCGGTCAACAGGGAACCTTT. Protein: CASSGQQGTF.

This chain links TRBV6-1 with TRBJ2-5; tentative D call: TRBD2 (5 bases). Deletions cut 10 bases from V and 6 bases from J, with 24 bases between. The germline V gene encodes CDR1 MNHNS and CDR2 SASEGT. The CDR3 extends over 15 amino acids. As DNA, the CDR3 is TGTGCCAAAGATCCCCTAGCCACCATGGGGAAGACCCAGTACTTC. This translates into CAKDPLATMGKTQYF.

V gene TRBV5-1 combines with J gene TRBJ2-5; D unresolved. Germline V CDR1 and CDR2: SGHRS, YFSETQ. The CDR3 spans 16 residues. The germline V and J ends were trimmed by 4 bases and 1 base, with 17 bases remaining between them. The CDR3 DNA sequence: TGCGCCAGCAGCGCTCTCCCCGTTGGCGGCCAAGAGACCCAGTACTTC. Encoded protein: CASSALPVGGQETQYF.

The genes are TRBV25-1 and TRBJ1-2, with 7 bases fitting TRBD1. The V segment lost 7 bases and the J segment 7 bases; nucleotides outside the gene matches: 21. The CDR3 extends over 17 amino acids. Germline assignment: CDR1 MGHDK and CDR2 SYGVNS. CDR3 amino acids: CASTSQGLASARGGYTF. In DNA, the CDR3 is TGTGCCAGCACCTCACAGGGGCTCGCGAGCGCTAGGGGTGGCTACACCTTC.

J is TRBJ2-3 and V is TRBV19; TRBD1 is a possible D gene (7 bases). Germline V gene data show CDR1 as LNHDA and CDR2 as SQIVND (reference sequence). V was clipped by 7 bases and J by 1 base, with 15 bases between them. CDR3 length equals 15 residues. CDR3 protein: CASTWRGQGTDTQYF. CDR3 in DNA: TGTGCCAGTACCTGGAGGGGGCAGGGCACAGATACGCAGTATTTT.

The chain combines TRBV2 with TRBJ2-2; D perhaps matches TRBD2 (6 bases). Germline CDR1 and CDR2: SNHLY and FYNNEI. CDR3 length equals 17 residues. Trimming removed 9 bases at V and 1 base at J, with 21 bases between. Here the CDR3 DNA reads TGTGCCAGTCGCCAGGTTAGCGGAGGAATGAACACCGGGGAGCTGTTTTTT. It specifies CASRQVSGGMNTGELFF.

This clone was picked up one time. This chain connects TRBV7-3 to TRBJ2-7; 9 nucleotides line up with TRBD1. The CDR3 consists of 15 residues. Germline V gives CDR1 SGHTA, CDR2 FQGTGA. Trimming at V came to 5 bases and at J to 6 bases, leaving 11 bases not matched to a gene. CDR3 residues: CASSPPGQGLVEQYF. CDR3 nucleotide sequence: TGTGCCAGCAGCCCCCCGGGACAGGGTCTTGTCGAGCAGTACTTC.

V and J are TRBV27 and TRBJ2-1; 12 bases map to TRBD1. Germline V lookup: CDR1 MNHEY, CDR2 SMNVEV (reference sequence). The CDR3 contains 16 residues. The ends lost 2 bases at V and 9 bases at J; junction bases unmatched: 8. CDR3 in DNA: TGTGCCAGCAGTTTAAAGGGACAGGGGGCCGCAAGTGAGCAGTTCTTC. The encoded protein is CASSLKGQGAASEQFF.

The chain carries TRBV2 and TRBJ1-2; TRBD1 agrees at 7 bases. The CDR3 has 15 amino acids. The germline CDR1 and CDR2 sequences are SNHLY and FYNNEI. Trimming cost V 6 bases and J 2 bases; bases outside gene matches: 9. DNA for the CDR3: TGTGCCAGCAGCGGAGGGACAGAAAGAAACTATGGCTACACCTTC. This translates into CASSGGTERNYGYTF. The full variable domain, rest sourced from reference TRBV2 and TRBJ1-2, is EPEVTQTPSHQVTQMGQEVILRCVPISNHLYFYWYRQILGQKVEFLVSFYNNEISEKSEIFDDQFSVERPDGSNFTLKIRSTKLEDSAMYFCASSGGTERNYGYTFGSGTRLTVV.

This chain joins TRBV5-6 and TRBJ2-1; 8 nucleotides line up with TRBD2. V trimming: 3 bases; J trimming: 7 bases; junction bases outside the gene matches: 9. This CDR3 is 15 amino acids long. CDR1 is SGHDT and CDR2 is YYEEEE in the germline V gene. Written as DNA, the CDR3 is TGTGCCAGCAGCTCCGCCGGGACTAGTCTGAATGAGCAGTTCTTC. Its translation is CASSSAGTSLNEQFF.

The rearrangement uses TRBV6-1 and TRBJ2-7; 7 bases are shared with TRBD1. After removal of 7 bases from V and 0 bases from J, the junction contained 6 bases not matched to a gene. The germline V gene encodes CDR1 MNHNS and CDR2 SASEGT. The CDR3 runs 14 residues. CDR3 in amino acids: CASTGQARSYEQYF. CDR3 DNA sequence: TGTGCCAGCACCGGACAGGCGCGCTCCTACGAGCAGTACTTC.

This clone was counted a few times. This chain joins TRBV27 and TRBJ1-4; no reliable D call. Germline CDR1 and CDR2: MNHEY and SMNVEV (reference sequence). With 9 bases removed from V and 3 bases from J, the gap between germline ends came to 14 bases. This CDR3 comprises 14 residues. CDR3 coding DNA: TGTGCCAGTTGGCGTGGCGGATCTAATGAAAAACTGTTTTTT. Translated, it gives CASWRGGSNEKLFF.

The chain employs TRBV4-1 and TRBJ2-2, with D perhaps TRBD2 (5 bases). The CDR3 runs 13 residues. Looked up from germline, CDR1 is MGHRA and CDR2 is YSYEKL. V was shortened by 0 bases and J by 8 bases, with 7 bases between the two germline ends. As DNA, the CDR3 is TGCGCCAGCAGCCAAGAAATAGCGGGGGAGCTGTTTTTT. Its translation is CASSQEIAGELFF.

In this sample, this clone turned up once. The rearrangement uses TRBV27 and TRBJ1-1, with unresolved D. The CDR3 runs 14 residues. V gave up 0 bases and J gave up 1 base, with 6 bases separating them. Germline CDR1 is MNHEY and CDR2 is SMNVEV (reference sequence). The CDR3 sequence is CASSLSIGNTEAFF. For the CDR3, the DNA is TGTGCCAGCAGTTTATCGATCGGGAACACTGAAGCTTTCTTT.

The chain joins TRBV6-5 to TRBJ2-7; D unclear. Germline lookup yields CDR1 MNHEY and CDR2 SVGAGI. The ends were cut back, 2 bases at V and 3 bases at J, with 8 bases in the middle. This CDR3 contains 13 residues. The chain's CDR3 is CASSYAAYYEQYF. The CDR3 DNA reads TGTGCCAGCAGTTACGCCGCCTACTACGAGCAGTACTTC.

The CDR3 protein is CASTLGTLSNQPQHF. The CDR3 region has the DNA TGTGCCAGCACCTTAGGGACTCTTAGCAATCAGCCCCAGCATTTT. The chain uses TRBV2 and TRBJ1-5; D possibly corresponds to TRBD1 (5 bases). The CDR3 totals 15 residues. Germline V gene data show CDR1 as SNHLY and CDR2 as FYNNEI. V was trimmed by 7 bases and J by 0 bases, leaving 13 bases between them.

The chain combines TRBV11-2 with TRBJ2-5, with a weak D call TRBD2 (6 bases). V shed 3 bases and J shed 0 bases, with 14 bases lying between them. The CDR3 covers 16 residues. CDR1 and CDR2 (germline): SGHAT, FQNNGV. DNA for the CDR3: TGTGCCAGCAGCTTCCGGGACTCCCTGTACCAAGAGACCCAGTACTTC. It codes for CASSFRDSLYQETQYF.

Only a few counts were recorded for this clone. Distinct nucleotide sequences in the sample also encode this CDR3. This sequence joins TRBV2 and TRBJ2-1; 11 positions agree with TRBD2. CDR3 length: 12 amino acids. CDR1 is SNHLY, CDR2 FYNNEI, per germline. V was clipped by 6 bases and J by 8 bases; unmatched bases: 0. CDR3 nucleotide sequence: TGTGCCAGCAGACTAGCGGGAGATGAGCAGTTCTTC. Protein: CASRLAGDEQFF.

The chain links TRBV4-1 to TRBJ2-5; 7 nucleotides match TRBD1. The CDR3 runs 14 residues. J gave up 5 bases and V 4 bases, and 7 bases lay outside the gene matches. Germline V gene data show CDR1 as MGHRA and CDR2 as YSYEKL. The DNA of the CDR3 is TGCGCCAGCAGCCCCGGGACAGAGAGGGAGACCCAGTACTTC. This gives the protein CASSPGTERETQYF.

For the CDR3, the DNA is TGTGCCAGCAGTTTATTTCGGAGCACTGAAGCTTTCTTT. Amino acid sequence: CASSLFRSTEAFF. The chain is built from TRBV28 and TRBJ1-1; D not certain. The CDR3 covers 13 residues. Trimming took 1 base from V and 4 from J, leaving 7 bases between them. Germline lookup yields CDR1 MDHEN and CDR2 SYDVKM.

The V and J genes are TRBV7-3 and TRBJ2-1; a weak D match, TRBD1 (6 bases). From germline, CDR1 is SGHTA and CDR2 FQGTGA. V was pared by 2 bases and J by 4 bases, with 15 bases between. This CDR3 region has 16 residues. The CDR3 DNA sequence: TGTGCCAGCAGCTTATCCCCCCGGACAGTTTACAATGAGCAGTTCTTC. Residues: CASSLSPRTVYNEQFF.

This clone has a handful of counts. The genes are TRBV6-1 and TRBJ2-7, with 7 bases fitting TRBD2. This CDR3 is built from 15 residues. Germline CDR1 is MNHNS and CDR2 is SASEGT. V shed 10 bases and J 3 bases; nucleotides not matched to a gene: 15. The CDR3 bases are TGTGCCATCCGCGCTTGGGGGGGAAGCATCTACGAGCAGTACTTC. Protein sequence: CAIRAWGGSIYEQYF.

This clone was seen a handful of times. The chain links TRBV11-2 to TRBJ2-1; possibly TRBD1 for D (6 bases). The CDR3 is 13 residues long. Germline CDR1 reads SGHAT; CDR2 reads FQNNGV. V was trimmed by 2 bases and J by 6 bases, leaving 8 bases between them. The CDR3 nucleotides are TGTGCCAGCAGCTTAAGGACAGTCAATGAGCAGTTCTTC. This sequence encodes CASSLRTVNEQFF. Together with reference TRBV11-2 and TRBJ2-1, the CDR3 gives the full variable domain: EAGVAQSPRYKIIEKRQSVAFWCNPISGHATLYWYQQILGQGPKLLIQFQNNGVVDDSQLPKDRFSAERLKGVDSTLKIQPAKLEDSAVYLCASSLRTVNEQFFGPGTRLTVL.